This T cell receptor beta chain is drawn from a study of identical twins. The study's findings and limits: Clonotypes of the beta chain that were abundant in cord blood carried fewer insertions (memory repertoires showed none). Monozygotic twin pairs showed more out-of-frame TCR alpha sharing than models estimated.

Turning to this clonotype: Its antigen is undetermined.

The CDR3 is made up of 15 amino acids. V lost 11 bases to trimming and J lost 7 bases; unmatched junction nucleotides: 13. Per the germline V gene, CDR1 is MNHEY and CDR2 is SVGEGT. Template switching, a step in the protocol, added a universal primer site, and cDNA carried unique molecular identifiers. One entry per CDR3 protein, called by TCRdb with MiXCR from the 5' RACE reads. This table has around 490,000 distinct CDR3 sequences, roughly an eighth appearing once. The data also belong to a second study, concerning yellow fever vaccine responses in identical twins.

The sequenced sample consisted of CD4+ T cells sorted from blood. This sequence originates from a young woman in good health. The chain is built from TRBV6-2 or TRBV6-3 and TRBJ2-7; 14 nucleotides agree with TRBD2. The CDR3 reads CAVRGGTSGSREQYF. The DNA for the CDR3 is TGTGCCGTCCGGGGCGGGACTAGCGGGAGTCGTGAGCAGTACTTC.